This section outlines one TCR beta chain sequence together with its context. The specificity of this receptor is unknown. Per-base quality was not reported, and no clone a single base away is much larger than it. This was a case-control study nested in a cohort of healthcare workers in London, UK, who had nasopharyngeal swab PCR tests and blood samples taken every week. Healthcare workers were recruited during the week of the UK lockdown, between 23 and 31 March 2020, and followed weekly for up to about 15 weeks. This entry comes from a study of early T cells in non-severe SARS-CoV-2 infection (dated by TCRdb to 2020 to 2022). About the investigation overall: Because TCR sequencing relied on bulk RNA taken from unsorted whole blood, pairing of alpha and beta chains was not possible.

Trimming at the junction amounts to 2 bases on V and 0 bases on J, and the germline ends lie 1 base apart. The CDR3 spans 11 residues, from the cysteine through the phenylalanine. Of all the DNA, just the CDR3 is kept, 33 bases in frame from base 1. For CDR1 and CDR2, the germline V gene (reference sequence) lists DFQATT and SNEGSKA. Beyond this particular receptor, the publication reports: VDJdb matching was skewed toward anti-spike CD8 responses and likely underestimated virus-specific expansions by missing private and CD4 specificities.

Library creation used 5' RACE. TCRdb shows the sequencer as NextSeq 500. To correct for sequencing error and PCR bias, the TCR library protocol tagged individual cDNA molecules with unique molecular identifiers. Both TCR alpha and beta chains were sequenced, and tight co-correlation was observed between alpha and beta sequence abundances in each sample. In the original analysis: V gene, J gene and CDR3 annotation of TCR sequences was performed with Decombinator V4. TCRs were defined as expanded if a significant change between any two time points was detected under a Poisson model with p below 0.0001. TCR abundances were normalised to the total number of TCRs sequenced per sample and were expressed as counts per million. MAIT TCRs were defined by TRAV1-2 paired with TRAJ12, TRAJ20 or TRAJ33, and iNKT TCRs by TRAV10 paired with TRAJ18. VDJdb, accessed 1 November 2021, was searched for CMV, EBV and SARS-CoV-2 annotated TCRs, with TCRs annotated for multiple antigens excluded. The public reads were reanalyzed by TCRdb: fastp trimming at Q25, MiXCR alignment, in-frame beta chains only. Rows merge per CDR3 protein into single entries with the most common DNA and genes. In this record, the V and J calls reflect TCRdb's handling and not the investigators' own analysis. For this sample there are around 76,000 distinct CDR3 sequences; 10% to 12% appear just once. The top ten clones comprise around 5% of the sample.

The source is an adult who was a healthcare worker with PCR-confirmed SARS-CoV-2 infection or an uninfected control (not recorded which). Source material: whole blood. The receptor chain draws on TRBV20-1 and TRBJ1-1; no confident D gene assignment can be made. The DNA sequence reads TGCAGTGCTAGAATGAACACTGAAGCTTTCTTT. Its protein product is CSARMNTEAFF.